Sequencing of this T cell receptor (beta chain) was carried out in a study of tumor-infiltrating lymphocytes in localized non-small cell lung cancer listed by TCRdb under 2021. At the level of the whole study: The cohort included patients whose samples were collected after neoadjuvant chemotherapy, as well as both smokers and never-smokers and several histologies. In total, the ICON cohort was made up of over a hundred surgical patients who had localized non-small cell lung cancer and whose tumors were resected. The paired tumor versus uninvolved lung comparison of immunoSEQ T-cell fraction included a few dozen patients. Resected tumor tissue and uninvolved lung tissue described as non-adjacent to the tumor were contributed by each patient, with both tissues obtained from the same patient. The same patients underwent several integrated assays, with TCR sequencing performed together with flow cytometry, multiplex immunofluorescence, RNA-seq, exome sequencing and proteomics.

Points the paper makes about the study in general: No difference in TCR-derived T-cell fraction was observed between the flow cytometry-defined immunotypes IM1 (good prognosis) and IM2 (poor prognosis). No association of tumor T-cell fraction from TCR sequencing with recurrence-free survival was found (p = 0.61). Assay coverage differed among patients according to how much tissue was available, so only a subset of the cohort had TCR sequencing. In line with immunofluorescence CD3 counts, TCRbeta sequencing supported higher T cell infiltration in tumors compared with uninvolved lung tissue. Because different assays used different pieces of the same tissue, technical variation could not be distinguished from intratumor heterogeneity.

As regards this clone: Which antigen it targets is not known. It has no much larger one-base neighbor in the sample; base qualities were not kept.

V trim: 8 bases; J trim: 13 bases; unmatched bases: 10. The CDR3 sequence holds 13 residues, the cysteine and phenylalanine included. The retained sequence is limited to the CDR3, 39 bases, with the frame set at the first base. According to the germline V gene, CDR1 reads SGHDT and CDR2 reads YYEEEE. ICON enrollment began in 2016, and the last patient was enrolled in late 2018. A subcohort of 76 patients provided fresh tumor and matched uninvolved tissue for in-depth immune analyses, with TCR sequencing among those analyses. DNA isolated from bulk tissue, without cell sorting, was used for TCR sequencing. The T-cell fraction in tumor and uninvolved lung tissue was provided by TCR sequencing with the immunoSEQ assay. For the original study's pipeline: For survival analysis, patients were divided into high (upper tertile) and low (lower two tertiles) T-cell fraction groups, which were compared by log-rank test. Paired tumor versus uninvolved lung differences in T-cell fraction were tested with a signed-rank test. TCRdb holds this immuneACCESS table with in-frame rearrangements only. Some clones are missing; in checked studies, unresolved V genes explain under half, and the rest has no known cause. Clone size and the V and J calls come from that table; the DNA yielded D and trimming. The sample records 11,000 to 15,000 clones, about four fifths of which are singletons. 2% to 3% of the sample rests with the top ten.

The material sequenced was lung tumor tissue. The chain links TRBV5-6 with TRBJ2-2, and 11 junctional nucleotides match TRBD2. The clonotype comes from a human donor with non-small cell lung cancer. The CDR3 here reads CASGTSGTRPLFF. DNA sequence: TGTGCCAGTGGGACTAGCGGAACCCGGCCGCTGTTTTTT.